A single sample is the source of the 17 T cell receptor beta chains below, sequenced in a study of healthy donors' naive CD4 and CD8 T cells. TCR libraries were built from approximately 0.55 ug of total RNA by linear amplification. MiXCR, run by TCRdb on the reads, gives a single entry per CDR3 protein. The sample holds some 190,000 distinct CDR3 sequences, about 76% seen once. Sequencing input: naive CD4+ and CD8+ T cells sorted from blood, pooled from several donors. Every receptor here comes from a pool of human donors in good health; the sample pools cells from several healthy donors.

The chain couples TRBV29-1 to TRBJ2-5; D is uncertain. Germline CDR1 and CDR2: SQVTM and ANQGSEA. Trimming cost V 3 bases and J 4 bases, with 3 bases left between them. This CDR3 spans 10 amino acids. The CDR3 DNA reads as TGCAGCGTTGAGAGAGAGACCCAGTACTTC. Amino acid sequence: CSVERETQYF.

This chain joins TRBV27 and TRBJ2-7; D remains ambiguous. In germline, CDR1 is MNHEY, CDR2 SMNVEV (reference sequence). V was cut by 5 bases and J by 1 base, with 12 bases left in between. This CDR3 is 14 amino acids long. The DNA of the CDR3 is TGTGCCAGCAGTCCCTCCCTGAGGTCCTACGAGCAGTACTTC. This gives the protein CASSPSLRSYEQYF.

The V and J genes are TRBV18 and TRBJ2-7; 10 bases match TRBD1. The V gene end was trimmed by 2 bases and the J gene end by 6 bases; junction bases not matched to a gene: 10. Germline V CDR1 and CDR2: KGHSH, LQKENI. The length of the CDR3 is 16 residues. Here the CDR3 reads CASSPSIRDRGSEQYF. CDR3 bases: TGTGCCAGCTCACCATCAATCCGGGACAGGGGAAGCGAGCAGTACTTC. The entire variable domain, with the rest obtained from reference TRBV18 and TRBJ2-7, is as follows: NAGVMQNPRHLVRRRGQEARLRCSPMKGHSHVYWYRQLPEEGLKFMVYLQKENIIDESGMPKERFSAEFPKEGPSILRIQQVVRGDSAAYFCASSPSIRDRGSEQYFGPGTRLTVT.

This clonotype was counted only a few times. The genes are TRBV5-1 and TRBJ2-1; 12 nucleotides match TRBD2. CDR1 is SGHRS and CDR2 is YFSETQ in the germline V gene. V gave up 4 bases and J gave up 2 bases; unmatched junction bases: 4. CDR3 size: 16 residues. The CDR3 protein is CASSPLAGGTYNEQFF. CDR3 sequence (DNA): TGCGCCAGCAGCCCACTAGCGGGAGGCACCTACAATGAGCAGTTCTTC.

This clonotype was seen just once. The chain combines TRBV29-1 with TRBJ1-1; TRBD1 agrees at 7 bases. Germline lookup yields CDR1 SQVTM and CDR2 ANQGSEA. The CDR3 has 13 amino acids. V lost 6 bases and J lost 3; bases outside the gene matches: 7. Here the CDR3 DNA reads TGCAGCGTCCTGACAGGGAGTGACACTGAAGCTTTCTTT. Amino acid sequence: CSVLTGSDTEAFF.

The chain is built from TRBV29-1 and TRBJ1-2; D is unresolved. Germline CDR1 is SQVTM and CDR2 is ANQGSEA. V was pared by 3 bases and J by 6 bases, with 8 bases between. This CDR3 has 11 amino acids. The CDR3 spells CSVELRDGYTF. CDR3 nucleotide sequence: TGCAGCGTTGAGCTTCGGGATGGCTACACCTTC.

The chain employs TRBV4-2 and TRBJ2-2; tentatively, D is TRBD2 (5 bases). The CDR3 spans 17 residues. Trimming shortened V by 3 bases and J by 4 bases, and 18 bases separated the two germline ends. The germline V gene encodes CDR1 LGHNA and CDR2 YNFKEQ. In DNA form, the CDR3 reads TGTGCCAGCAGCCAGAATAGCGCCACCTCTGGCACCGGGGAGCTGTTTTTT. Its protein product is CASSQNSATSGTGELFF.

The chain carries TRBV30 and TRBJ1-5; the D is unclear. In germline, CDR1 is GTSNPN, CDR2 SVGIG (reference sequence). V was shortened by 2 bases and J by 5 bases, with 10 bases between the two germline ends. The CDR3 has 13 residues. The DNA of the CDR3 is TGTGCCTGGAGTCCGGTCCGTGATCAGCCCCAGCATTTT. Amino acids: CAWSPVRDQPQHF. The variable domain in full, with the rest retrieved from reference TRBV30 and TRBJ1-5, is SQTIHQWPATLVQPVGSPLSLECTVEGTSNPNLYWYRQAAGRGLQLLFYSVGIGQISSEVPQNLSASRPQDRQFILSSKKLLLSDSGFYLCAWSPVRDQPQHFGDGTRLSIL.

The V and J genes are TRBV29-1 and TRBJ1-3, with a tentative D call TRBD1 (5 bases). The germline V and J ends were trimmed by 4 bases and 2 bases, with 9 bases remaining between them. The CDR3 consists of 13 residues. Germline assignment: CDR1 SQVTM and CDR2 ANQGSEA. The CDR3 spells CSVGEGTGNTIYF. CDR3 coding DNA: TGCAGCGTTGGAGAGGGGACTGGAAACACCATATATTTT. Filled out from reference TRBV29-1 and TRBJ1-3, the complete variable domain reads SAVISQKPSRDICQRGTSLTIQCQVDSQVTMMFWYRQQPGQSLTLIATANQGSEATYESGFVIDKFPISRPNLTFSTLTVSNMSPEDSSIYLCSVGEGTGNTIYFGEGSWLTVV.

The chain employs TRBV6-2 or TRBV6-3 and TRBJ1-5, with a possible D match to TRBD1 (6 bases). Germline CDR1 MNHEY, CDR2 SVGEGT. The CDR3 covers 15 residues. V was cut by 6 bases and J by 9 bases, with 21 bases left in between. In DNA form, the CDR3 reads TGTGCCAGCAGGACCCCTACGGGGGCCTCTGGGCCCCAGCATTTT. Amino acid sequence: CASRTPTGASGPQHF.

The chain recombines TRBV27 with TRBJ1-6; D is uncertain. V gave up 4 bases and J gave up 4 bases, with 14 bases separating them. The CDR3 length is 16 residues. Germline lookup yields CDR1 MNHEY and CDR2 SMNVEV (reference sequence). CDR3 DNA sequence: TGTGCCAGCAGTTCAACTTACAGAAAATATAATTCACCCCTCCACTTT. Its protein is CASSSTYRKYNSPLHF.

The V and J genes are TRBV29-1 and TRBJ2-1; no clear D. V was shortened by 5 bases and J by 9 bases, with 11 bases between the two germline ends. The CDR3 covers 11 residues. Per germline, CDR1 SQVTM and CDR2 ANQGSEA. The CDR3 DNA is TGCAGCGTTAAAGGGTCCCCTGAGCAGTTCTTC. Protein: CSVKGSPEQFF.

The chain is built from TRBV12-3 or TRBV12-4 and TRBJ2-1, with D hard to call. CDR3 length: 11 amino acids. V shed 3 bases and J shed 9 bases, with 6 bases lying between them. The CDR3 region has the DNA TGTGCCAGCAGTTTTAGTGCTGAGCAGTTCTTC. Its translation is CASSFSAEQFF.

The chain recombines TRBV29-1 with TRBJ1-2; no clear D gene. This CDR3 region has 11 residues. The germline V and J ends were trimmed by 6 bases and 8 bases, with 13 bases remaining between them. Germline CDR1 reads SQVTM; CDR2 reads ANQGSEA. CDR3 coding DNA: TGCAGCGTAGACGGGGAGCTGGGCTACACCTTC. It specifies CSVDGELGYTF.

This chain connects TRBV6-5 to TRBJ2-5, with D perhaps TRBD1 (5 bases). Trimming shortened V by 0 bases and J by 5 bases, and 10 bases separated the two germline ends. The length of the CDR3 is 14 residues. Germline-derived CDR1 and CDR2 are MNHEY and SVGAGI. The CDR3 region is CASSYSTGWETQYF. The CDR3 DNA is TGTGCCAGCAGTTACTCTACAGGTTGGGAGACCCAGTACTTC.

CDR3 region: CSVAPAQDTEAFF. The CDR3 region has the DNA TGCAGCGTTGCACCCGCCCAGGACACTGAAGCTTTCTTT. The chain couples TRBV29-1 to TRBJ1-1; no firm D call. V was pared by 4 bases and J by 3 bases, with 12 bases between. Germline V gene lookup returns CDR1 SQVTM and CDR2 ANQGSEA. The CDR3 sequence is 13 residues long.

The chain recombines TRBV29-1 with TRBJ1-1; no firm D call. Trimming stripped 7 bases from V and 6 bases from J, with 9 bases between. The CDR3 totals 10 residues. Germline V gene data show CDR1 as SQVTM and CDR2 as ANQGSEA. In DNA form, the CDR3 reads TGCAGCGCAGTCGGGGCTGAAGCTTTCTTT. Protein sequence: CSAVGAEAFF.